These 28 T cell receptor beta chains were all obtained from the same sample, sequenced in a study of T cells after yellow fever vaccination. TCRdb re-derived calls from the 5' RACE reads in MiXCR, one entry per CDR3 protein. Of hundreds of thousands of distinct CDR3 sequences detected, 17% appear once; the ten largest clones hold 17%. This sample comprised PBMCs, obtained roughly 5 days after the first yellow fever vaccination. The receptors derive from a man younger than 35 who received the YFV17D yellow fever vaccine.

The chain couples TRBV12-3 or TRBV12-4 to TRBJ2-1; D uncertain. The CDR3 sequence is 14 residues long. With 6 bases removed from V and 0 bases from J, the gap between germline ends came to 9 bases. In DNA form, the CDR3 reads TGTGCCAGCAGCCCCTTCCGCTCCTACAATGAGCAGTTCTTC. It specifies CASSPFRSYNEQFF.

This clonotype was found a few times. This chain uses TRBV19 with TRBJ2-5; D unclear. The CDR3 has 16 amino acids. The germline gives CDR1 LNHDA, CDR2 SQIVND (reference sequence). V dropped 2 bases and J dropped 5 bases, with 18 bases sitting between them. For the CDR3, the DNA is TGTGCCAGTAGTATACCCCCGGATGAGGATGGGGAGACCCAGTACTTC. Protein: CASSIPPDEDGETQYF.

This clonotype was counted at least ten times. The chain uses TRBV24-1 and TRBJ1-2; D remains unclear. Germline lookup yields CDR1 KGHDR and CDR2 SFDVKD. This CDR3 region has 12 residues. The V and J ends lost 3 bases and 3 bases respectively, with 4 bases between them. CDR3 nucleotide sequence: TGTGCCACCAGTGATGCTCACTATGGCTACACCTTC. Translation: CATSDAHYGYTF.

This clonotype came up a few times. The DNA of the CDR3 is TGTGCCAGCACTCCGACAGGCTTGAACACTGAAGCTTTCTTT. Its translation is CASTPTGLNTEAFF. The chain combines TRBV12-3 or TRBV12-4 with TRBJ1-1, with D perhaps matching TRBD1 (6 bases). Trimming stripped 7 bases from V and 0 bases from J, with 12 bases between. The CDR3 contains 14 residues.

This chain connects TRBV12-3 or TRBV12-4 to TRBJ1-5; D is possibly TRBD1 (5 bases). The ends were cut back, 5 bases at V and 1 base at J, with 15 bases in the middle. The CDR3 runs 16 residues. For the CDR3, the DNA is TGTGCCAGCAGTCAGACCGGGACCCTGAGCAATCAGCCCCAGCATTTT. Residues: CASSQTGTLSNQPQHF.

This clonotype was counted a few times. The chain couples TRBV5-1 to TRBJ1-2; TRBD1 might be the D (5 bases). Germline V gene sequence: CDR1 SGHRS, CDR2 YFSETQ. Trimming cost V 5 bases and J 5 bases, with 19 bases left between them. The CDR3 length is 15 residues. The CDR3 nucleotides are TGCGCCAGCAGGCAGGGATATGTTCTCGGGTATGGCTACACCTTC. Translating it yields CASRQGYVLGYGYTF.

The chain is built from TRBV4-3 and TRBJ1-1; weak D call: TRBD1 (6 bases). The germline V and J ends were trimmed by 1 base and 11 bases, with 14 bases remaining between them. Germline values: CDR1 LGHNA, CDR2 YSLEER. The CDR3 sequence is 13 residues long. The chain's CDR3 is CASSQGTDRTAFF. The DNA for the CDR3 is TGCGCCAGCAGCCAAGGGACAGACCGGACCGCTTTCTTT.

The chain links TRBV6-5 to TRBJ2-5; maybe TRBD2 (6 bases). CDR3 length equals 14 residues. CDR1 MNHEY and CDR2 SVGAGI come from the germline V gene. Trimming shortened V by 2 bases and J by 4 bases, and 11 bases separated the two germline ends. This CDR3 is CASSYPGGAETQYF. In DNA, the CDR3 is TGTGCCAGCAGTTACCCCGGCGGGGCAGAGACCCAGTACTTC.

There are a few counts of this clonotype. The V gene is TRBV10-2, the J gene TRBJ2-7; D not resolved. Germline CDR1 and CDR2: WSHSY and SAAADI. This CDR3 region has 17 residues. Trimming left V 0 bases short and J 3 bases short, with 18 bases between. This CDR3 reads CASSESILSTAFYEQYF. The CDR3 DNA reads TGCGCCAGCAGTGAGTCGATTCTATCGACTGCTTTCTACGAGCAGTACTTC.

The chain joins TRBV6-1 to TRBJ2-5; D is possibly TRBD1 (8 bases). There are 12 residues in the CDR3. Germline CDR1 is MNHNS and CDR2 is SASEGT. V gave up 10 bases and J gave up 4 bases, with 13 bases separating them. CDR3 in DNA: TGTGCCATACAGGGGGGGGGAGAGACCCAGTACTTC. Protein: CAIQGGGETQYF.

The gene calls are TRBV9 and TRBJ1-5; D not resolved. The CDR3 is 13 amino acids. V was trimmed by 3 bases and J by 3 bases, leaving 7 bases between them. Germline CDR1 and CDR2: SGDLS and YYNGEE. The CDR3 coding sequence is TGTGCCAGCAGCGCTCACCACAATCAGCCCCAGCATTTT. Translated, it gives CASSAHHNQPQHF.

The chain employs TRBV12-3 or TRBV12-4 and TRBJ1-2; D remains unclear. V lost 6 bases, J lost 4 bases, and 12 bases lay in between. CDR3 length equals 13 residues. The CDR3 bases are TGTGCCAGCAGCCCGACTGACGTCTATGGCTACACCTTC. Its protein product is CASSPTDVYGYTF.

The rearrangement links TRBV27 to TRBJ2-2; weak D call: TRBD1 (5 bases). CDR3 size: 15 residues. CDR1 MNHEY and CDR2 SMNVEV come from the germline V gene (reference sequence). The V end was cut by 6 bases, the J end by 3 bases, with 14 bases between. CDR3 loop: CASSRGHVHTGELFF. DNA for the CDR3: TGTGCCAGCAGCCGCGGACATGTTCACACCGGGGAGCTGTTTTTT.

This clonotype has only a few counts. The genes are TRBV19 and TRBJ1-1, with D perhaps TRBD1 (6 bases). The V end lost 6 bases, the J end lost 3 bases, and 11 bases lay between the germline ends. The CDR3 spans 13 residues. The germline V gene has CDR1 LNHDA and CDR2 SQIVND (reference sequence). CDR3 region: CASSQQGYTEAFF. The DNA for the CDR3 is TGTGCCAGTAGCCAACAGGGATACACTGAAGCTTTCTTT. Together with reference TRBV19 and TRBJ1-1, the CDR3 gives the full variable domain: DGGITQSPKYLFRKEGQNVTLSCEQNLNHDAMYWYRQDPGQGLRLIYYSQIVNDFQKGDIAEGYSVSREKKESFPLTVTSAQKNPTAFYLCASSQQGYTEAFFGQGTRLTVV.

The genes are TRBV27 and TRBJ1-1; the D gene is possibly TRBD1 (5 bases). The CDR3 runs to 13 residues. The V gene's germline CDR1 is MNHEY and CDR2 SMNVEV (reference sequence). Trimming cost V 7 bases and J 1 base, with 10 bases left between them. For the CDR3, the DNA is TGTGCCAGCATGAGGGGCCCGAACACTGAAGCTTTCTTT. It specifies CASMRGPNTEAFF.

V usage is TRBV4-3 and J usage is TRBJ1-1; D remains ambiguous. The CDR3 has 15 amino acids. V shed 0 bases and J shed 1 base, with 9 bases lying between them. Germline-derived CDR1 and CDR2 are LGHNA and YSLEER. This chain's CDR3 is CASSQDLASNTEAFF. The CDR3 bases are TGCGCCAGCAGCCAAGACTTGGCTTCGAACACTGAAGCTTTCTTT.

The chain is built from TRBV5-1 and TRBJ1-5; weak D call: TRBD1 (6 bases). Trimming removed 0 bases from V and 7 bases from J, with 11 bases in between. The germline gives CDR1 SGHRS, CDR2 YFSETQ. CDR3 length: 14 residues. The CDR3, as DNA: TGCGCCAGCAGCTTGGAACAGGGAGAACAGCCCCAGCATTTT. Its translation is CASSLEQGEQPQHF.

The rearrangement links TRBV18 to TRBJ2-2; TRBD1 is a possible D gene (5 bases). The CDR3 contains 16 residues. The germline gives CDR1 KGHSH, CDR2 LQKENI. V lost 2 bases to trimming and J lost 5 bases, with 15 bases between them. As DNA, the CDR3 is TGTGCCAGCTCACCAAAGGTTCAGGGTGGAACCGGGGAGCTGTTTTTT. Translating gives CASSPKVQGGTGELFF.

The chain combines TRBV5-4 with TRBJ2-4; D is possibly TRBD1 or TRBD2 (5 bases each). Germline V gene sequence: CDR1 SGHNT, CDR2 YYREEE (reference sequence). The V and J ends lost 1 base and 4 bases respectively, with 15 bases between them. The CDR3 is made up of 16 amino acids. As DNA, the CDR3 is TGTGCCAGCAGCTTGAGTCGGGACGGAACGAAAAACATTCAGTACTTC. This sequence encodes CASSLSRDGTKNIQYF.

The genes are TRBV5-1 and TRBJ2-1; D is unclear. Per the germline V gene, CDR1 is SGHRS and CDR2 is YFSETQ. V was pared by 2 bases and J by 0 bases, with 12 bases between. CDR3 length: 16 amino acids. The DNA for the CDR3 is TGCGCCAGCAGCTTCGGGCCATTGAGCTCCTACAATGAGCAGTTCTTC. Translated, it gives CASSFGPLSSYNEQFF.

This clonotype was recorded a few times. V is TRBV20-1 and J is TRBJ2-5; D gene unclear. Germline assignment: CDR1 DFQATT and CDR2 SNEGSKA (reference sequence). CDR3 length: 13 amino acids. V gave up 3 bases and J gave up 4 bases, with 12 bases separating them. DNA for the CDR3: TGCAGTGCTAGTACGGTCGGGTCAGAGACCCAGTACTTC. Translated: CSASTVGSETQYF.

The V and J genes are TRBV5-1 and TRBJ1-1; D ambiguous. The CDR3 covers 14 residues. Germline assignment: CDR1 SGHRS and CDR2 YFSETQ. Deletions cut 1 base from V and 0 bases from J, with 7 bases between. CDR3: CASSLTALNTEAFF. The CDR3 DNA reads as TGCGCCAGCAGCTTGACAGCTTTGAACACTGAAGCTTTCTTT.

In this sample, this clonotype turned up a few times. The DNA of the CDR3 is TGTGCCAGCAGCGTAGAACAAAGGGAGACCCAGTACTTC. This encodes CASSVEQRETQYF. V usage is TRBV9 and J usage is TRBJ2-5; D not resolved. This CDR3 has 13 residues. Trimming shortened V by 0 bases and J by 5 bases, and 8 bases separated the two germline ends. CDR1 is SGDLS, CDR2 YYNGEE, per germline.

This clonotype was detected only a few times. CDR3 nucleotides: TGCGCCAGCAGCTTTCAGGCCCCCAGCACAGATACGCAGTATTTT. Translating gives CASSFQAPSTDTQYF. The J gene is TRBJ2-3, the V gene TRBV5-1, with unresolved D. V lost 2 bases to trimming and J lost 0 bases, with 10 bases between them. The CDR3 spans 15 residues. Per germline, CDR1 SGHRS and CDR2 YFSETQ.

This clonotype has just a few counts. This chain links TRBV4-3 with TRBJ2-5; 8 nucleotides align to TRBD2. The V gene end was trimmed by 0 bases and the J gene end by 9 bases; junction bases not matched to a gene: 12. Germline V gene data show CDR1 as LGHNA and CDR2 as YSLEER. The CDR3 has 16 amino acids. This chain's CDR3 is CASSQDPRDPRGAQYF. The CDR3 DNA reads TGCGCCAGCAGCCAAGATCCCCGTGACCCGCGGGGGGCCCAGTACTTC.

This clonotype has just a few counts. The genes are TRBV25-1 and TRBJ1-3; the D is unclear. The V and J ends lost 5 bases and 4 bases respectively, with 9 bases between them. The germline V gene has CDR1 MGHDK and CDR2 SYGVNS. The CDR3 runs 13 residues. CDR3 sequence: CASSSVGGNTIYF. The CDR3 nucleotides are TGTGCCAGCAGTAGCGTCGGGGGAAACACCATATATTTT.

The CDR3 DNA reads as TGTGCCAGCAGTCGCCCCCCCCCCGGGGCTGAGCAGTTCTTC. Residues: CASSRPPPGAEQFF. The rearrangement uses TRBV12-3 or TRBV12-4 and TRBJ2-1, with D tentatively TRBD1 or TRBD2 (5 bases each). This CDR3 has 14 amino acids. With 5 bases removed from V and 9 bases from J, the gap between germline ends came to 17 bases.

The table lists this clonotype with many counts. This chain connects TRBV4-1 to TRBJ1-1; 8 bases align to TRBD1. CDR1 is MGHRA, CDR2 YSYEKL, per germline. The CDR3 has 15 amino acids. The V and J ends lost 1 base and 3 bases, in that order; junction bases with no gene match: 4. CDR3 coding DNA: TGCGCCAGCAGCCAAGTAGGCAGGGGGCACACTGAAGCTTTCTTT. It translates to CASSQVGRGHTEAFF.